This passage covers 29 T cell receptor beta chains from one sample sequenced in a study of blood T cell repertoires in COVID-19 (TCRdb year 2020). The protocol used for the library was the immunoSEQ multiplex PCR assay. TCRdb retrieved this table from immuneACCESS and kept in-frame rearrangements only. Not all clones are present; in checked studies, unresolved V genes account for under half, and no reason is known for the remainder. Present in this sample are about 69,000 clones, roughly 79% of which were seen just once. The biggest ten clones account for 16% of the sample. The sample comprised peripheral blood. Every receptor here comes from a man in his fifties or sixties with acute or convalescent COVID-19.

This chain links TRBV2 with TRBJ1-5, with a possible D match to TRBD1 (6 bases). The V gene's germline CDR1 is SNHLY and CDR2 FYNNEI. The CDR3 is 16 amino acids. V gave up 2 bases and J gave up 4 bases, with 15 bases separating them. CDR3 nucleotide sequence: TGTGCCAGCAGTGAACCCGGGGAGGGGGTGAATCAGCCCCAGCATTTT. Encoded protein: CASSEPGEGVNQPQHF.

The table lists this clone with a few counts. CDR3 bases: TGTGCCAGCAGTTTCAATTCGCAGGCGTCCGGGGAGCTGTTTTTT. It codes for CASSFNSQASGELFF. The rearrangement joins TRBV27 to TRBJ2-2; D ambiguous. Germline CDR1 MNHEY, CDR2 SMNVEV (reference sequence). V gave up 3 bases and J gave up 6 bases, with 14 bases separating them. The CDR3 length is 15 residues.

The chain carries TRBV19 and TRBJ1-5, with D unclear. Germline V CDR1 and CDR2: LNHDA, SQIVND (reference sequence). Between the trimmed V and J ends, which lost 7 bases and 2 bases, there was a span of 21 bases. This CDR3 spans 17 amino acids. The CDR3 nucleotides are TGTGCCAGTATAAATCGTCAAATCGCTAGCGGCAATCAGCCCCAGCATTTT. Amino acid sequence: CASINRQIASGNQPQHF.

The chain links TRBV5-1 to TRBJ2-2, with 7 nucleotides matching TRBD2. Per the germline V gene, CDR1 is SGHRS and CDR2 is YFSETQ. This CDR3 comprises 16 residues. Trimming took 0 bases from V and 7 from J; bases not matched to a gene: 9. CDR3 amino acids: CASSLVAQRGGGELFF. CDR3 DNA sequence: TGCGCCAGCAGCTTGGTCGCCCAGCGGGGCGGCGGGGAGCTGTTTTTT.

This chain links TRBV5-1 with TRBJ1-4, with D perhaps matching TRBD1 (5 bases). The germline V and J ends were trimmed by 4 bases and 8 bases, with 18 bases remaining between them. CDR1 is SGHRS, CDR2 YFSETQ, per germline. The CDR3 consists of 15 residues. The CDR3 sequence: CASSLGYQGGEKLFF. CDR3 DNA sequence: TGCGCCAGCAGCCTTGGGTATCAGGGTGGGGAAAAACTGTTTTTT.

In this sample, this clone turned up a few times. V gene TRBV19 combines with J gene TRBJ1-5; weak D call: TRBD1 (6 bases). V was cut by 7 bases and J by 2 bases, with 15 bases left in between. This CDR3 is built from 15 residues. Germline values: CDR1 LNHDA, CDR2 SQIVND (reference sequence). CDR3 region: CASKTLTGRNQPQHF. In nucleotides, the CDR3 is TGTGCCAGTAAAACCTTAACAGGGCGCAATCAGCCCCAGCATTTT.

This chain's CDR3 is CATSRDGLGSYEQYF. CDR3 DNA sequence: TGTGCCACCAGCAGAGATGGACTGGGCTCCTACGAGCAGTACTTC. This chain links TRBV15 with TRBJ2-7; D may be TRBD2 (5 bases). The CDR3 length is 15 residues. V lost 0 bases to trimming and J lost 0 bases, with 9 bases between them. Germline V CDR1 and CDR2: LNHNV, YYDKDF (reference sequence).

The V gene is TRBV7-9, the J gene TRBJ1-6; no clear D gene. The ends were cut back, 2 bases at V and 4 bases at J, with 21 bases in the middle. Looked up from germline, CDR1 is SEHNR and CDR2 is FQNEAQ (reference sequence). This CDR3 is built from 19 residues. In DNA form, the CDR3 reads TGTGCCAGCAGCTTAAGCAGAGGGATTACTCGACTGTATAATTCACCCCTCCACTTT. This gives the protein CASSLSRGITRLYNSPLHF. The entire variable domain, with the rest obtained from reference TRBV7-9 and TRBJ1-6, is as follows: DTGVSQNPRHKITKRGQNVTFRCDPISEHNRLYWYRQTLGQGPEFLTYFQNEAQLEKSRLLSDRFSAERPKGSFSTLEIQRTEQGDSAMYLCASSLSRGITRLYNSPLHFGNGTRLTVT.

The chain is built from TRBV7-8 and TRBJ1-6, with 9 bases fitting TRBD1. Germline V gene lookup returns CDR1 SGHVS and CDR2 FQNEAQ. The CDR3 consists of 16 residues. V shed 2 bases and J 6 bases; nucleotides not matched to a gene: 5. This CDR3 is CASSLSGQGPNSPLHF. The CDR3 coding sequence is TGTGCCAGCAGCTTATCGGGACAGGGACCTAATTCACCCCTCCACTTT.

This chain joins TRBV4-2 and TRBJ1-3; 8 nucleotides match TRBD1. The CDR3 totals 15 residues. Trimming took 0 bases from V and 3 from J; bases not matched to a gene: 1. Germline CDR1 LGHNA, CDR2 YNFKEQ. The CDR3 region is CASSQEGQGGNTIYF. CDR3 sequence (DNA): TGTGCCAGCAGCCAAGAAGGACAGGGTGGAAACACCATATATTTT.

This clone has only one observation. This sequence joins TRBV2 and TRBJ1-5, with no clear D. The CDR3 totals 13 residues. Deletions cut 6 bases from V and 0 bases from J, with 6 bases between. Germline V gene data show CDR1 as SNHLY and CDR2 as FYNNEI. CDR3 coding DNA: TGTGCCAGCAGCCCACTTAGCAATCAGCCCCAGCATTTT. Translated, it gives CASSPLSNQPQHF.

The rearrangement uses TRBV19 and TRBJ1-6; D call uncertain. The CDR3 contains 17 residues. Germline V gene lookup returns CDR1 LNHDA and CDR2 SQIVND (reference sequence). V gave up 2 bases and J gave up 0 bases, with 11 bases separating them. The CDR3 sequence is CASSIRSEGSYNSPLHF. The CDR3, as DNA: TGTGCCAGTAGTATACGATCCGAGGGCTCCTATAATTCACCCCTCCACTTT.

The chain recombines TRBV5-5 with TRBJ1-1; tentative D call: TRBD1 (6 bases). Germline-derived CDR1 and CDR2 are SGHKS and YYEKEE (reference sequence). The V end lost 1 base, the J end lost 2 bases, and 12 bases lay between the germline ends. The CDR3 runs 15 residues. The CDR3 here is CASSLTGSPNTEAFF. CDR3 nucleotide sequence: TGTGCCAGCAGCTTGACAGGGTCCCCAAACACTGAAGCTTTCTTT.

This clone was recorded once. This chain uses TRBV7-9 with TRBJ2-1; 7 bases are shared with TRBD2. With 8 bases clipped from V and 11 bases from J, the junction kept 9 bases outside the gene matches. The CDR3 sequence is 12 residues long. Germline V gene sequence: CDR1 SEHNR, CDR2 FQNEAQ (reference sequence). CDR3 sequence: CASPGGSTQQFF. CDR3 DNA: TGTGCCAGCCCGGGGGGAAGCACTCAGCAGTTCTTC.

This clone was counted a single time. The chain combines TRBV7-8 with TRBJ1-2; D is unresolved. Trimming took 1 base from V and 2 from J, leaving 11 bases between them. The germline V gene has CDR1 SGHVS and CDR2 FQNEAQ. The CDR3 is 15 residues long. The CDR3 nucleotides read TGTGCCAGCAGCTTAGAGGCGGGATTCAACTATGGCTACACCTTC. Its protein product is CASSLEAGFNYGYTF.

The chain employs TRBV29-1 and TRBJ1-3, with D perhaps matching TRBD1 (5 bases). The germline V and J ends were trimmed by 3 bases and 0 bases, with 6 bases remaining between them. This CDR3 spans 13 amino acids. Germline V CDR1 and CDR2: SQVTM, ANQGSEA. The CDR3 here is CSVDQGSGNTIYF. CDR3 nucleotides: TGCAGCGTTGACCAGGGCTCTGGAAACACCATATATTTT.

The CDR3 spells CATSDFATGAGETQYF. CDR3 coding DNA: TGTGCCACCAGTGATTTCGCCACGGGCGCGGGGGAGACCCAGTACTTC. This chain links TRBV24-1 with TRBJ2-5, with D perhaps matching TRBD2 (6 bases). Germline lookup yields CDR1 KGHDR and CDR2 SFDVKD. V lost 1 base to trimming and J lost 5 bases, with 16 bases between them. The CDR3 totals 16 residues.

The table lists this clone with a count of one. V usage is TRBV3-1 (or the pseudogene TRBV3-2) and J usage is TRBJ2-7, with TRBD1 matching over 8 bases. Germline CDR1 is LGHDT and CDR2 is YNNKEL (reference sequence). The CDR3 covers 14 residues. The junction had 8 bases not matched to a gene; V was cut back by 4 bases and J by 6 bases. The CDR3 region has the DNA TGTGCCAGCAGCCGGACAGGGAGAAGGGGCGAGCAGTACTTC. Translated: CASSRTGRRGEQYF.

J is TRBJ2-5 and V is TRBV19; D is perhaps TRBD1 (5 bases). The ends were cut back, 6 bases at V and 0 bases at J, with 17 bases in the middle. In germline, CDR1 is LNHDA, CDR2 SQIVND (reference sequence). The CDR3 sequence is 16 residues long. CDR3 in amino acids: CASRSLGQGDQETQYF. For the CDR3, the DNA is TGTGCCAGTAGGAGCTTGGGGCAAGGGGACCAAGAGACCCAGTACTTC.

This clone was seen more than once but under ten times. The DNA of the CDR3 is TGCGCCAGCAGCCAAGAAGGGCAAAGGGGTGAAAAACTGTTTTTT. It specifies CASSQEGQRGEKLFF. The chain recombines TRBV4-1 with TRBJ1-4; TRBD1 is a possible D gene (5 bases). Trimming shortened V by 0 bases and J by 7 bases, and 12 bases separated the two germline ends. Germline-derived CDR1 and CDR2 are MGHRA and YSYEKL. The CDR3 sequence is 15 residues long.

V usage is TRBV9 and J usage is TRBJ2-2, with 10 bases lining up with TRBD2. Germline V lookup: CDR1 SGDLS, CDR2 YYNGEE. V shed 7 bases, J shed 4 bases, and the junction held 7 bases outside the gene matches. CDR3 size: 15 residues. This CDR3 is CASGQSGGGTGELFF. CDR3 DNA sequence: TGTGCCAGCGGGCAGAGCGGGGGGGGCACCGGGGAGCTGTTTTTT.

The V and J genes are TRBV7-3 and TRBJ2-2; 8 bases are a match to TRBD1. The CDR3 contains 14 residues. The V and J ends lost 5 bases and 4 bases, in that order; junction bases with no gene match: 3. Germline lookup yields CDR1 SGHTA and CDR2 FQGTGA. CDR3 sequence reads: CASSHGQGTGELFF. The DNA of the CDR3 is TGTGCCAGCAGCCACGGACAGGGCACCGGGGAGCTGTTTTTT.

This clone has a single count. The chain's CDR3 is CASSLGGRYNEQFF. The DNA for the CDR3 is TGTGCCAGCAGCTTAGGTGGTAGATACAATGAGCAGTTCTTC. The rearrangement links TRBV11-3 to TRBJ2-1; D gene unclear. The CDR3 runs 14 residues. The V gene's germline CDR1 is SGHNT and CDR2 YENEEA. Trimming cost V 1 base and J 4 bases, with 8 bases left between them.

This clone has at least ten counts. The rearrangement links TRBV11-2 to TRBJ2-7; weak D call: TRBD1 (5 bases). From germline, CDR1 is SGHAT and CDR2 FQNNGV. This CDR3 has 12 residues. V lost 4 bases and J lost 3, with 7 bases in between. The DNA for the CDR3 is TGTGCCAGCAGCTCTCAGGGCTACGAGCAGTACTTC. It specifies CASSSQGYEQYF.

The chain couples TRBV19 to TRBJ1-2; no clear D. Germline V gene lookup returns CDR1 LNHDA and CDR2 SQIVND (reference sequence). The CDR3 contains 15 residues. V lost 0 bases and J lost 3, with 11 bases in between. Written as DNA, the CDR3 is TGTGCCAGTAGTATAGATTTATACGGGGACTATGGCTACACCTTC. This codes for CASSIDLYGDYGYTF.

This sequence joins TRBV29-1 and TRBJ2-6, with D possibly TRBD2 on 6 matching bases. Looked up from germline, CDR1 is SQVTM and CDR2 is ANQGSEA. CDR3 length: 15 amino acids. Trimming pared 3 bases from V and 0 bases from J, leaving 9 bases between. CDR3 in amino acids: CSVDVGGSGANVLTF. The CDR3 coding sequence is TGCAGCGTTGACGTCGGGGGCTCTGGGGCCAACGTCCTGACTTTC.

The chain joins TRBV27 to TRBJ1-1; D call uncertain. Trimming stripped 1 base from V and 1 base from J, with 10 bases between. The CDR3 extends over 15 amino acids. CDR1 and CDR2 (germline): MNHEY, SMNVEV (reference sequence). This CDR3 reads CASSLYGTANTEAFF. The CDR3 nucleotides read TGTGCCAGCAGTTTATACGGAACAGCGAACACTGAAGCTTTCTTT.

The chain combines TRBV18 with TRBJ1-5; a possible D gene is TRBD1 (5 bases). This CDR3 comprises 15 residues. The V end lost 2 bases, the J end lost 3 bases, and 11 bases lay between the germline ends. From germline, CDR1 is KGHSH and CDR2 LQKENI. The DNA for the CDR3 is TGTGCCAGCTCACCAGTGCAGGGCATCAATCAGCCCCAGCATTTT. It yields the protein CASSPVQGINQPQHF.

This chain uses TRBV5-1 with TRBJ1-6; D gene ambiguous. Germline V lookup: CDR1 SGHRS, CDR2 YFSETQ. The CDR3 covers 14 residues. The V and J ends lost 4 bases and 6 bases respectively, with 11 bases between them. CDR3 protein: CASSSELLNSPLHF. CDR3 in DNA: TGCGCCAGCAGCAGTGAGCTGCTTAATTCACCCCTCCACTTT.